This T cell receptor beta chain is from a study of shared clonotypes between healthy human individuals. Sorted-subset replicate PCRs used roughly 180 ng DNA, approximately 33,000 T cell genomes. The method was immunoSEQ multiplex PCR; TCRdb's version includes in-frame clones alone and lacks a portion of them. The sample carries around 690,000 clones, roughly 91% recorded once. Details on this clone: Other DNA sequences within the sample encode an identical CDR3.

Sequenced material: memory CD8+ T cells from PBMCs. Subset defined: CD45RO+ cells pooled with CCR7-negative TemRA cells. The TCR comes from a man aged 18 to 30 in good health. Some clones in this sample may be carry-over from other donors' samples.

The CDR3 region is CASRLAGAYEQYF. CDR3 nucleotide sequence: TGTGCCAGCAGACTGGCGGGAGCTTACGAGCAGTACTTC. The V call is TRBV27, the J call TRBJ2-7, with TRBD2 identical over 7 bases. The CDR3 runs 13 residues. Germline V CDR1 and CDR2: MNHEY, SMNVEV (reference sequence). V lost 6 bases and J lost 4; bases outside the gene matches: 6.